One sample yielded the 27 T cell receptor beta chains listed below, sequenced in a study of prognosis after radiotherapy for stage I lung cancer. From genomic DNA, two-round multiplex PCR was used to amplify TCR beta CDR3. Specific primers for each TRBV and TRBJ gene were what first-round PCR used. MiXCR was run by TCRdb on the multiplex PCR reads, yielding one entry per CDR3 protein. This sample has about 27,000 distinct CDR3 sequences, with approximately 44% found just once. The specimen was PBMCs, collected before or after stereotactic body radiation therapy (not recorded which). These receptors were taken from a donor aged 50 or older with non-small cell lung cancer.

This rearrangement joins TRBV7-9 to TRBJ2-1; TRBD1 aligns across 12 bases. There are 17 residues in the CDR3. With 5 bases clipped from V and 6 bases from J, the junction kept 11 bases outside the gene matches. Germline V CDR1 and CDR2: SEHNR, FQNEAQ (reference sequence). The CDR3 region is CASSQGGQGAFPNEQFF. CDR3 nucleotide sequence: TGTGCCAGCAGCCAAGGGGGACAGGGGGCCTTCCCCAATGAGCAGTTCTTC. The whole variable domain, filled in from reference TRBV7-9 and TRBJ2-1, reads DTGVSQNPRHKITKRGQNVTFRCDPISEHNRLYWYRQTLGQGPEFLTYFQNEAQLEKSRLLSDRFSAERPKGSFSTLEIQRTEQGDSAMYLCASSQGGQGAFPNEQFFGPGTRLTVL.

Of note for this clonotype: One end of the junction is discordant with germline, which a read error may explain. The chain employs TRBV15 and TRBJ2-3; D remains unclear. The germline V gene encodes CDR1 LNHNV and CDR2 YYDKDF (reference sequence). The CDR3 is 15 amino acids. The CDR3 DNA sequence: TGTGCCACCAGAAGAGATCTTGAAGACACAGATACGCAGTATTTT. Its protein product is CATRRDLEDTDTQYF.

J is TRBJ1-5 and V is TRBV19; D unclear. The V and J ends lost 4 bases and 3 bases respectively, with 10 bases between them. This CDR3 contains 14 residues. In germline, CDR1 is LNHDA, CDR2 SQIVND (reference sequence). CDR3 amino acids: CASSNLGVNQPQHF. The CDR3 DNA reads TGTGCCAGTAGTAATTTGGGAGTCAATCAGCCCCAGCATTTT.

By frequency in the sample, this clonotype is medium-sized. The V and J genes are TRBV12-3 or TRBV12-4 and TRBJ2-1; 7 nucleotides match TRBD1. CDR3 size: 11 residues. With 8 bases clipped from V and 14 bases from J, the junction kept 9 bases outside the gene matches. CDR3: CASSRGTEKFF. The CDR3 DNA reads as TGTGCCAGCTCTAGGGGGACAGAGAAGTTCTTC.

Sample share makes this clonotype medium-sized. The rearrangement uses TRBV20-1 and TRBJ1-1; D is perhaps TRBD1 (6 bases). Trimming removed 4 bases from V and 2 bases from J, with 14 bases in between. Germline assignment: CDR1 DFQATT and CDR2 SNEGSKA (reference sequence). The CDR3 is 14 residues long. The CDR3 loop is CSATNRVGNTEAFF. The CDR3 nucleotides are TGCAGTGCTACGAACAGGGTTGGTAACACTGAAGCTTTCTTT.

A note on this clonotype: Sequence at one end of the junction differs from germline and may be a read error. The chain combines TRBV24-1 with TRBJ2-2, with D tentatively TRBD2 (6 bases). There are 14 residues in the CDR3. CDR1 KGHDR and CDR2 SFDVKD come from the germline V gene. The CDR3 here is CTTSDRTVTGGLFF. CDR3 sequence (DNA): TGTACCACCAGTGACCGGACGGTTACCGGGGGGCTGTTTTTT.

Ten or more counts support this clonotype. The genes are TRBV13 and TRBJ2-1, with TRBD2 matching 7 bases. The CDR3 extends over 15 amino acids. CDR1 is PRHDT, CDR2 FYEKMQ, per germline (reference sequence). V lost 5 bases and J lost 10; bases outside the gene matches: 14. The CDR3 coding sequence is TGTGCCAGCAGCCCGGGTGTTCCGCGGGAGAAGGAGCAGTTCTTC. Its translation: CASSPGVPREKEQFF. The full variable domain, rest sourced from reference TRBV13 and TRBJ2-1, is AAGVIQSPRHLIKEKRETATLKCYPIPRHDTVYWYQQGPGQDPQFLISFYEKMQSDKGSIPDRFSAQQFSDYHSELNMSSLELGDSALYFCASSPGVPREKEQFFGPGTRLTVL.

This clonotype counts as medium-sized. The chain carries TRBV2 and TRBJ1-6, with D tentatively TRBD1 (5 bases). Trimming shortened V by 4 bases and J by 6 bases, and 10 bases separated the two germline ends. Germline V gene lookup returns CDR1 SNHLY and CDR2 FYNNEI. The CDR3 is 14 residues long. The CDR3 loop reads CASSGGSSNSPLHF. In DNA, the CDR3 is TGTGCCAGCAGTGGGGGCAGTAGTAATTCACCCCTCCACTTT.

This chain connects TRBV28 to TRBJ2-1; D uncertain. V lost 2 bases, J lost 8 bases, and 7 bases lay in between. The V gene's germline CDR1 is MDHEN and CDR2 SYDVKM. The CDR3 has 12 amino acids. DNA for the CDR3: TGTGCCAGCAGTTTAACCGGTCATGAGCAGTTCTTC. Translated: CASSLTGHEQFF.

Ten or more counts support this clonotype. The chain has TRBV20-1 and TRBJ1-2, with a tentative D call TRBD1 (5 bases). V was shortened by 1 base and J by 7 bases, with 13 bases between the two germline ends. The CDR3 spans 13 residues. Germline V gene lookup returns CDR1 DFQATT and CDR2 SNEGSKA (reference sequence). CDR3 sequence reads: CSARGDGDPGYTF. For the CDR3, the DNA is TGCAGTGCTAGAGGAGACGGGGACCCTGGCTACACCTTC.

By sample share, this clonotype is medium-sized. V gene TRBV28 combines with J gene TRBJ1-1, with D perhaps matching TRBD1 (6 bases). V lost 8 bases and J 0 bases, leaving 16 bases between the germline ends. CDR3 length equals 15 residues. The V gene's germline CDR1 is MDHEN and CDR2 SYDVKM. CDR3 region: CASRTGSGMNTEAFF. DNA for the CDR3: TGTGCCAGCCGTACAGGGTCGGGAATGAACACTGAAGCTTTCTTT.

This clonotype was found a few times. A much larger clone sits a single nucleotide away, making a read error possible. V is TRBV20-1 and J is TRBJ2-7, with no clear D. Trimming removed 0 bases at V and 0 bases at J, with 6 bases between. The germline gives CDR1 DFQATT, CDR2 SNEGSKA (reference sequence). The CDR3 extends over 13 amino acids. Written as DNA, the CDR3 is TGCAGTGCTAGAGACCCAGTCTCCTACGAGCAGTACTTC. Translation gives CSARDPVSYEQYF.

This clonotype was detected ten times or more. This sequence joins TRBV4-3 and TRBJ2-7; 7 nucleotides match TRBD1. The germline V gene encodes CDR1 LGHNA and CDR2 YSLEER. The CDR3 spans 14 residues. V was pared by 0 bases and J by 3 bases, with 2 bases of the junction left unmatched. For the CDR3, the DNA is TGCGCCAGCAGCCAAGAGCCAGGGGGCTACGAGCAGTACTTC. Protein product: CASSQEPGGYEQYF.

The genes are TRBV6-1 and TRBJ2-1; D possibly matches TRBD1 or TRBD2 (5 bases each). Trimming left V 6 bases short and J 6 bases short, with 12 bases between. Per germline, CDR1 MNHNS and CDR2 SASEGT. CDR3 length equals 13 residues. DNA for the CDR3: TGTGCCAGCAGCAAGGGACGAGCCAATGAGCAGTTCTTC. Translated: CASSKGRANEQFF.

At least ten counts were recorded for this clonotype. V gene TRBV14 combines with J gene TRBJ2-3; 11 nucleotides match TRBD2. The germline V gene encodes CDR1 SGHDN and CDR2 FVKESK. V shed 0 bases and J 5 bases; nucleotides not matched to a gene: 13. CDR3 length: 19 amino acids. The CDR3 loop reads CASSQDRLRLAGSGDTQYF. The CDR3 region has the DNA TGTGCCAGCAGCCAAGATAGACTACGACTAGCGGGGTCTGGAGATACGCAGTATTTT. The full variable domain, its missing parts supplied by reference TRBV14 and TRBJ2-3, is EAGVTQFPSHSVIEKGQTVTLRCDPISGHDNLYWYRRVMGKEIKFLLHFVKESKQDESGMPNNRFLAERTGGTYSTLKVQPAELEDSGVYFCASSQDRLRLAGSGDTQYFGPGTRLTVL.

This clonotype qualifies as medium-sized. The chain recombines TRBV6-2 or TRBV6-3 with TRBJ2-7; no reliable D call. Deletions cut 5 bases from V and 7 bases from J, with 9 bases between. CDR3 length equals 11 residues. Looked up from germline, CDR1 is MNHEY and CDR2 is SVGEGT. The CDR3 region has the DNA TGTGCCAGCAGTAACCTTAGGGAGCAGTACTTC. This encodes CASSNLREQYF.

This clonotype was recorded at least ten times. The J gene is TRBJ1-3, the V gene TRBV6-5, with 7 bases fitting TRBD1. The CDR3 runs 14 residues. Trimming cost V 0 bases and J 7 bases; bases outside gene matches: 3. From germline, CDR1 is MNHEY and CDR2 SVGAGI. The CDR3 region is CASSYSKTGNTIYF. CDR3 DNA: TGTGCCAGCAGTTACTCGAAGACAGGGAACACCATATATTTT.

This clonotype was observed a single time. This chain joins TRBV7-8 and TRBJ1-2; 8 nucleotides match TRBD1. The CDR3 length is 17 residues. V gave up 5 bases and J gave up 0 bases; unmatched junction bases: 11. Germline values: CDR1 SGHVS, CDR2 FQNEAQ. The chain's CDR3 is CASSPLPGQDSNYGYTF. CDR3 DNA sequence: TGTGCCAGCAGCCCCCTACCGGGACAGGACTCTAACTATGGCTACACCTTC.

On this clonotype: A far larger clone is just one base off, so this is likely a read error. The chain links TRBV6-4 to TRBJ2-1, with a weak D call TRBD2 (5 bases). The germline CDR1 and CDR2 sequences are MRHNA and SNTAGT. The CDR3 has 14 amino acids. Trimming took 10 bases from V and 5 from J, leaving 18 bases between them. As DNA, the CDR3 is TGTGCCAACACCAAGACCGGGGATAACAATGAGCAGTTCTTC. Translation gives CANTKTGDNNEQFF.

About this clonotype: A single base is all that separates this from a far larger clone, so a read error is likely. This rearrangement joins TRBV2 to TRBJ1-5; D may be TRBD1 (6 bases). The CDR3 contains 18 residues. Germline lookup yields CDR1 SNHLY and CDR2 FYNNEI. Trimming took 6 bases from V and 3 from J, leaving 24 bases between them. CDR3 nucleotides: TGTGCCAGCAGCAGAGACATCGGGGGCATTTATATCAATCAGCCCCAGCATTTT. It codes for CASSRDIGGIYINQPQHF.

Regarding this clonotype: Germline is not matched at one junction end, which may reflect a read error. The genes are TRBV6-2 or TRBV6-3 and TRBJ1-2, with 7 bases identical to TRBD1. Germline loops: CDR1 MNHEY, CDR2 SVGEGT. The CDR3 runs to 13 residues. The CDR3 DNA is TGTCCCAGCATCTCAACAGGGGTTCATGGCTACACCTTC. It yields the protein CPSISTGVHGYTF.

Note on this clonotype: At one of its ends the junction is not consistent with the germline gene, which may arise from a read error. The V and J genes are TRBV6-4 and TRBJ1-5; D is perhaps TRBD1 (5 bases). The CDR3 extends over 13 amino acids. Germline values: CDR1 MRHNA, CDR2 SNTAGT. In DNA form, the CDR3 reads TGTGCCAACAGTCCCACAGGTATACAGCCCCATCATTTT. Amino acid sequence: CANSPTGIQPHHF.

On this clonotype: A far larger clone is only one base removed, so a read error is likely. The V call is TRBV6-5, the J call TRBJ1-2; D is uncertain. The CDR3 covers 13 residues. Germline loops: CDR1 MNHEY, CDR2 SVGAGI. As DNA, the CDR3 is TGTTCCAGCAGTACTGACCTACTCTATGGCTACACCTTC. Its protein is CSSSTDLLYGYTF.

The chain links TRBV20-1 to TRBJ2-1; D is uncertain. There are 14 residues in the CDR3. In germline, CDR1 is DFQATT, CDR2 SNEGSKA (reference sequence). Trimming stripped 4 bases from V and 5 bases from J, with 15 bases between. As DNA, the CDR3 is TGCAGTGCTAAAGTTCGAGGTCTTAACAATGAGCAGTTCTTC. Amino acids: CSAKVRGLNNEQFF.

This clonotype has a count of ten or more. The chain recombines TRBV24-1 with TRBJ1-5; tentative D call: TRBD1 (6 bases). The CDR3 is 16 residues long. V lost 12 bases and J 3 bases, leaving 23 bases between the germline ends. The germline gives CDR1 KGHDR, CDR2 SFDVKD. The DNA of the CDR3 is TGTGCCCCCGAAATCGGACAGCCCGAGGACAATCAGCCCCAGCATTTT. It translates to CAPEIGQPEDNQPQHF.

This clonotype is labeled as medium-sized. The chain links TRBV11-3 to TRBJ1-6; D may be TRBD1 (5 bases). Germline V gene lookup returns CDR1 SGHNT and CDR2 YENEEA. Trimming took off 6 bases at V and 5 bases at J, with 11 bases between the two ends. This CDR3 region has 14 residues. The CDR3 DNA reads TGTGCCAGCAGTGGACAAATTGATAATTCACCCCTCCACTTT. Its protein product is CASSGQIDNSPLHF.

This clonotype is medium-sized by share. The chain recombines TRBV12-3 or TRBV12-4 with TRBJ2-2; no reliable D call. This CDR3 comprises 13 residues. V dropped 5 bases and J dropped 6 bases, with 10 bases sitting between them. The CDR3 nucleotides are TGTGCCAGCAGTCCCAGTGGGGCCGGGGAGCTGTTTTTT. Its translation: CASSPSGAGELFF.